These 4 T cell receptor beta chains originate from one sample sequenced in a study of T-cell reconstitution after alpha-beta-depleted transplantation in children. Unique molecular identifiers tagged the TCRbeta library. TCRdb itself ran the PCR reads through MiXCR, one entry per CDR3 protein. This sample yields around 600,000 distinct CDR3 sequences, of which 16% are seen a single time; 0.8% to 1.1% belongs to the top ten. The source was PBMCs from the stem cell graft donor, collected from the stem cell graft. All receptors come from a human donor who donated a stem cell graft to a child with acute myeloid leukemia.

This clonotype was counted at least ten times. The chain has TRBV7-9 and TRBJ2-1; possibly TRBD1 for D (6 bases). Germline CDR1 and CDR2: SEHNR and FQNEAQ (reference sequence). This CDR3 region has 14 residues. Trimming took off 3 bases at V and 8 bases at J, with 14 bases between the two ends. This CDR3 is CASSFGTPFYEQFF. CDR3 nucleotides: TGTGCCAGCAGCTTCGGGACACCCTTTTATGAGCAGTTCTTC.

This clonotype was detected ten times or more. This CDR3 is CASSLAGTDYGYTF. The CDR3 DNA sequence: TGTGCCAGCAGCTTAGCCGGGACAGACTATGGCTACACCTTC. The rearrangement joins TRBV7-9 to TRBJ1-2; 7 bases line up with TRBD1. This CDR3 comprises 14 residues. Trimming cost V 0 bases and J 3 bases; bases outside gene matches: 1. Germline CDR1 and CDR2: SEHNR and FQNEAQ (reference sequence).

This clonotype came up many times. The V call is TRBV20-1, the J call TRBJ2-5; possible D gene TRBD1, 6 bases. This CDR3 has 13 residues. V was cut by 6 bases and J by 2 bases, with 13 bases left in between. The V gene's germline CDR1 is DFQATT and CDR2 SNEGSKA (reference sequence). The CDR3 protein is CSASRDMQETQYF. The DNA of the CDR3 is TGCAGTGCCTCCCGGGACATGCAAGAGACCCAGTACTTC.

The V gene is TRBV9, the J gene TRBJ2-2, with D possibly matching TRBD2 (7 bases). From germline, CDR1 is SGDLS and CDR2 YYNGEE. This CDR3 has 16 residues. The V and J ends lost 2 bases and 6 bases respectively, with 17 bases between them. For the CDR3, the DNA is TGTGCCAGCAGCGTCGACCCGGGGGGCAGCGCCGGGGAGCTGTTTTTT. It specifies CASSVDPGGSAGELFF.